This TCR beta chain was found in a study of blood T cell repertoires in COVID-19. Study information: Specimens from acute and convalescent COVID-19 originated in the United States, Italy and Spain. T cells, B-cell-depleted T cells, or PBMCs provided the cDNA or gDNA that served as material.

Looked up from germline, CDR1 is ENHRY and CDR2 is SYGVKD. The CDR3 length is 14 residues. With V trimmed by 7 bases and J by 4 bases, 6 bases remained unmatched. Original analysis: Researchers report that nucleated cell counts were estimated from reference gene primer amplification. Clones were read by immunoSEQ multiplex PCR, and TCRdb kept only the in-frame ones, dropping some. The D gene and trimming were derived from the DNA, and the V and J assignments and clone size from that table. The repertoire includes around 270,000 clones, approximately 80% of them detected once, and less than 5% sits in the top ten. This clone was seen only once.

This clonotype was sampled from a man between 60 and 75 years old with acute or convalescent COVID-19. Sequencing was carried out using peripheral blood. V is TRBV10-3 and J is TRBJ2-3; 9 bases line up with TRBD2. CDR3 sequence (DNA): TGTGCCATCAAGGAGCGGGAGGTGGCAGATACGCAGTATTTT. Translation gives CAIKEREVADTQYF.